The T cell receptor beta chain described here comes from a study of lymphopenia after photon versus proton radiotherapy (dated by TCRdb to the late 2010s). About the study as a whole: In patients with gastrointestinal tumors who developed high-grade lymphopenia, the study compared the immunological effects of photon radiation therapy with those of proton radiation therapy. The cohort included approximately 18 patients with gastrointestinal tumors who developed lymphopenia after receiving either photon or proton therapy. The goal of the study was to describe how the two radiation modalities differ in their effects on the immune system. Study-wide findings and limitations: The survival association was examined only in patients who died, and the authors described better survival with proton therapy as a possibility, not as a demonstrated result. Across the cohort, a larger post-nadir drop in TCR diversity was inversely correlated with overall survival time among patients who died. After the lymphocyte count nadir, repertoires from photon-treated patients showed oligoclonal expansion, particularly of CD8+ Temra cells, and this expansion drove the decline in diversity. During treatment, patients who received photon therapy lost naive T cells and TCR diversity and gained effector/memory populations, whereas patients who received proton therapy remained relatively stable.

There are 16 amino acids in the CDR3, from cysteine to phenylalanine inclusive. The only DNA kept is the CDR3, 48 bases in frame from the first base. Taken from the germline V gene, the CDR1 and CDR2 loops are SGDLS and YYNGEE. Here V drops 0 bases and J drops 3 bases, and the junction holds 9 bases not matched to any gene. This clone came up once. Its antigen has not been determined. No per-base quality is available; no much larger clone lies one base away. To prepare the library, the immunoSEQ multiplex PCR assay was applied. Alongside multiparametric flow cytometry, deep sequencing of rearranged TCR beta loci was used to profile the T cell repertoires. The immuneACCESS repertoire file appears here via TCRdb, limited to in-frame rearrangements. These files lack a portion of the clones; in checked studies, under half of the deficit traces to unresolved V genes, and the cause of the others is not known. For this sample there are 70,000 or so clones; roughly 93% appear just once. In total, the top ten clones hold roughly 3% of the sample.

The TCR originated in a woman aged 70-85 years with pancreatic cancer. The V and J segments used are TRBV9 and TRBJ2-7; 7 junctional bases match TRBD2. The source material was peripheral blood, sampled from a patient treated with photon-based radiotherapy. The CDR3 here reads CASSVDPSGLYYEQYF. The DNA reads as follows: TGTGCCAGCAGCGTAGATCCTAGCGGTCTTTACTACGAGCAGTACTTC.